This T cell receptor beta chain was sequenced in a study of technical replicates of blood from a handful of donors. The CDR3 has 14 amino acids. The germline V gene has CDR1 LNHNV and CDR2 YYDKDF (reference sequence). V was pared by 1 base and J by 2 bases, with 2 bases of the junction left unmatched. The table came from immunoSEQ multiplex PCR; TCRdb's copy has only in-frame clones and leaves some out. The sample consists of approximately 79,000 clones, 80% to 95% of them appearing once. The TCR originated in a human donor in good health. The sequenced sample was T cells isolated from PBMCs. The chain links TRBV15 to TRBJ2-7; 7 nucleotides line up with TRBD2. The CDR3 DNA reads as TGTGCCACCAGCAGAGTCCTAGCGGCCTACGAGCAGTACTTC. This encodes CATSRVLAAYEQYF.